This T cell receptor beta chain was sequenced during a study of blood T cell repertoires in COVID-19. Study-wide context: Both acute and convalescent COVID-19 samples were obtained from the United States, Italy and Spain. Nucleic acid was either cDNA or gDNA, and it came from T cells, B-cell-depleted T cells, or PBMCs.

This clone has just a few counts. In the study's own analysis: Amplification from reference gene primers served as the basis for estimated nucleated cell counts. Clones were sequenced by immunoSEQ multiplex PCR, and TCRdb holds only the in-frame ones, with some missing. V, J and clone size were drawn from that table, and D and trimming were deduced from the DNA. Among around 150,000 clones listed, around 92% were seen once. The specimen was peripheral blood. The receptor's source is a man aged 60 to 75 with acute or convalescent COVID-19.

The CDR3 reads CAWSVKRTGLTAAYGYTF. The DNA of the CDR3 is TGTGCCTGGAGTGTTAAGAGGACAGGTCTTACCGCTGCCTATGGCTACACCTTC. This sequence joins TRBV30 and TRBJ1-2; TRBD1 matches 7 bases. This CDR3 has 18 residues. The germline CDR1 and CDR2 sequences are GTSNPN and SVGIG (reference sequence). V gave up 0 bases and J gave up 4 bases; unmatched junction bases: 17. Together with reference TRBV30 and TRBJ1-2, the CDR3 gives the full variable domain: SQTIHQWPATLVQPVGSPLSLECTVEGTSNPNLYWYRQAAGRGLQLLFYSVGIGQISSEVPQNLSASRPQDRQFILSSKKLLLSDSGFYLCAWSVKRTGLTAAYGYTFGSGTRLTVV.